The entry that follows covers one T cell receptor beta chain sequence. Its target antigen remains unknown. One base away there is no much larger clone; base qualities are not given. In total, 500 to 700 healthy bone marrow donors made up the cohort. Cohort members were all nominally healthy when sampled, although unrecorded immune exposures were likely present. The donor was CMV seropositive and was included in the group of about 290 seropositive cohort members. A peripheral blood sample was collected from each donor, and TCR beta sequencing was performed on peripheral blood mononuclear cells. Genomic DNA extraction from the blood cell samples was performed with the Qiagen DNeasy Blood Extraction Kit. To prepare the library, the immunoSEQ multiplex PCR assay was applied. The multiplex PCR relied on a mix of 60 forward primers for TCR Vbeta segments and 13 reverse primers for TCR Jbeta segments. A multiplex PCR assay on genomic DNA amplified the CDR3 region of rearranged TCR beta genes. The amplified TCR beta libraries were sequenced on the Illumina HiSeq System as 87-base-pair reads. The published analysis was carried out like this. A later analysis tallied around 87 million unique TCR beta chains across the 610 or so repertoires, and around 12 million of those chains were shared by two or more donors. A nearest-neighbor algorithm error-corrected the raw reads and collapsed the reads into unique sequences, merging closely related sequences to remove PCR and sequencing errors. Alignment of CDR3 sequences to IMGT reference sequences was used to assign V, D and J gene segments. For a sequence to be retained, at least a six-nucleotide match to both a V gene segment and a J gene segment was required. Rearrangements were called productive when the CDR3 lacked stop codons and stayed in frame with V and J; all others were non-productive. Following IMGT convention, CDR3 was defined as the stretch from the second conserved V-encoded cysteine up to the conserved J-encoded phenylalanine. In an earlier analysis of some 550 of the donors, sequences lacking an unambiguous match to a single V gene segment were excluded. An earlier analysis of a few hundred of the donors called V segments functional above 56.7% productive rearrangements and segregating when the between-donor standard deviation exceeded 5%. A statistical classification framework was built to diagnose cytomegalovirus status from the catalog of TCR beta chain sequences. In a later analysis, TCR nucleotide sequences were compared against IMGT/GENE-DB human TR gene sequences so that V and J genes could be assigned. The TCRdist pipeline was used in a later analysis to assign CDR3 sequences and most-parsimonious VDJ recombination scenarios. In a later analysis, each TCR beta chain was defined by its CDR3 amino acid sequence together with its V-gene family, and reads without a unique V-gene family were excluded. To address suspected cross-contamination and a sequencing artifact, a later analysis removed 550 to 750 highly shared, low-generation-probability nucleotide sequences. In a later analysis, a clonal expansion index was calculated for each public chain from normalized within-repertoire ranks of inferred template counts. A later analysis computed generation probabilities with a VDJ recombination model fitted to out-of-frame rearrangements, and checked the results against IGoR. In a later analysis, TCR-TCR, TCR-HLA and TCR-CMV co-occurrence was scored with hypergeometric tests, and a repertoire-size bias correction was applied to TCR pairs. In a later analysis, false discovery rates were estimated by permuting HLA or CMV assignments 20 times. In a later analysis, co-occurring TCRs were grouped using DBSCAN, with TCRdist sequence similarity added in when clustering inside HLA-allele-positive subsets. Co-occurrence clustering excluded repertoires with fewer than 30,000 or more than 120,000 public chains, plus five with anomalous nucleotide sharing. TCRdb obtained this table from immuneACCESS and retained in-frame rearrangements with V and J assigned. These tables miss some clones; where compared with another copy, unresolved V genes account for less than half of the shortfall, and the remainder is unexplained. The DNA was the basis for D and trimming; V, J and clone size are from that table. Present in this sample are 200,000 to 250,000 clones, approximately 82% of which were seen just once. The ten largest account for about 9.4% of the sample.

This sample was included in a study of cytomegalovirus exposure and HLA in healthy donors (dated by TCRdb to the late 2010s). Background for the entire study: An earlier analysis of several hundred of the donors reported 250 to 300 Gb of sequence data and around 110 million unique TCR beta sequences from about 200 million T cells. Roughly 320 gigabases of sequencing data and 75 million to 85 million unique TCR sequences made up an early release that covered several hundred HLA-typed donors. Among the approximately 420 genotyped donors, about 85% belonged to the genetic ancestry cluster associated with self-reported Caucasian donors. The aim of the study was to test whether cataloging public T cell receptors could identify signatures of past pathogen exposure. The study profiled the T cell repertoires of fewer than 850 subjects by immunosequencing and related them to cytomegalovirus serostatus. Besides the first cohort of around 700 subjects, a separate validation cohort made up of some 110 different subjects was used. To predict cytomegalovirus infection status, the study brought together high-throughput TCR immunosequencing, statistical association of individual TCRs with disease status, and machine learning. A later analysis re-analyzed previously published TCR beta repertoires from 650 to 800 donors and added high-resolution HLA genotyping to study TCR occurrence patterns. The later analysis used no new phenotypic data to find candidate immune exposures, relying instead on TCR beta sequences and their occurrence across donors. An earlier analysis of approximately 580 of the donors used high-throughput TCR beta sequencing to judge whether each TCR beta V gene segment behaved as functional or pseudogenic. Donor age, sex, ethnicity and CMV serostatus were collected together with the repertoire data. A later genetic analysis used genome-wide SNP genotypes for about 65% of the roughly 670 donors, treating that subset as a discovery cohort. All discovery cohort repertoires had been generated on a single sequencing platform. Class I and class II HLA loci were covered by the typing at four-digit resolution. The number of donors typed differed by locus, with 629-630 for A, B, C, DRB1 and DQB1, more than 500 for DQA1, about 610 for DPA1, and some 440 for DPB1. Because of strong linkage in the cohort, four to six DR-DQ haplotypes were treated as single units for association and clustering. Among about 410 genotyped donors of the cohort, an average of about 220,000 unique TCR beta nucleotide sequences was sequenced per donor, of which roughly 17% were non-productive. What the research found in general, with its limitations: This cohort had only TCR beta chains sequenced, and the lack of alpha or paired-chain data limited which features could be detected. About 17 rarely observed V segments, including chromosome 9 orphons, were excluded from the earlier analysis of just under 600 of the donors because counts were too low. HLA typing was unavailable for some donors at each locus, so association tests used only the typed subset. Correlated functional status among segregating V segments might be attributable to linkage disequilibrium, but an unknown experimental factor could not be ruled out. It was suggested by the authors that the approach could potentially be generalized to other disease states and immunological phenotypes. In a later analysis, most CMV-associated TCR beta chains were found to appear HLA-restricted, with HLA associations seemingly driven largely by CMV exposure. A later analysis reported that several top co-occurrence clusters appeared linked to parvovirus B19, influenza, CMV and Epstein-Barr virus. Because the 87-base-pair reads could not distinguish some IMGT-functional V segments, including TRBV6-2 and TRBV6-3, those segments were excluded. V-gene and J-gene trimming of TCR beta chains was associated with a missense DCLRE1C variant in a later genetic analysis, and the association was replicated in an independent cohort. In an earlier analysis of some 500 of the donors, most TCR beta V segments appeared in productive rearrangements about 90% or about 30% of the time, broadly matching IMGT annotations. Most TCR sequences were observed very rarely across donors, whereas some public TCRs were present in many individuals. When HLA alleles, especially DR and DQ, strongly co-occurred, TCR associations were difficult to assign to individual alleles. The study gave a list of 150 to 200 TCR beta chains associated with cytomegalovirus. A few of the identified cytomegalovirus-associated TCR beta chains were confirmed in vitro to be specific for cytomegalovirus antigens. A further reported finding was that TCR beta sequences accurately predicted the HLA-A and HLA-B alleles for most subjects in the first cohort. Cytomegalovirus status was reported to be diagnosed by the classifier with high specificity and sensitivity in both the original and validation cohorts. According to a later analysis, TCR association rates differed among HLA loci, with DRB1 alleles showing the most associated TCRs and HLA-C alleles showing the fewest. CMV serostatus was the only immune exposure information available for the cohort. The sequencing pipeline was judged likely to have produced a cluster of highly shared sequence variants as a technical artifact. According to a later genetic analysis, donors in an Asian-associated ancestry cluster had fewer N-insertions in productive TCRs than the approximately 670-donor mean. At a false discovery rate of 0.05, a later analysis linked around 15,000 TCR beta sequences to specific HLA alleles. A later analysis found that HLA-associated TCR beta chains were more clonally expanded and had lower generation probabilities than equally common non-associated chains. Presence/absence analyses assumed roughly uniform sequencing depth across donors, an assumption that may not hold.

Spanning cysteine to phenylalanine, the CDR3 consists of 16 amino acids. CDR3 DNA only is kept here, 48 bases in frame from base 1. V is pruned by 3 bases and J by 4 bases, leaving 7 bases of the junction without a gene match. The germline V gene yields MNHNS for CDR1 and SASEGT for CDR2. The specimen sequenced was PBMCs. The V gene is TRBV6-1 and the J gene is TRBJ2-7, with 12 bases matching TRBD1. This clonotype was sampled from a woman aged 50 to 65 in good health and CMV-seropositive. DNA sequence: TGTGCCAGCAGTGACTACCGGGACAGGGGGCTTTACGAGCAGTACTTC. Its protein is CASSDYRDRGLYEQYF.